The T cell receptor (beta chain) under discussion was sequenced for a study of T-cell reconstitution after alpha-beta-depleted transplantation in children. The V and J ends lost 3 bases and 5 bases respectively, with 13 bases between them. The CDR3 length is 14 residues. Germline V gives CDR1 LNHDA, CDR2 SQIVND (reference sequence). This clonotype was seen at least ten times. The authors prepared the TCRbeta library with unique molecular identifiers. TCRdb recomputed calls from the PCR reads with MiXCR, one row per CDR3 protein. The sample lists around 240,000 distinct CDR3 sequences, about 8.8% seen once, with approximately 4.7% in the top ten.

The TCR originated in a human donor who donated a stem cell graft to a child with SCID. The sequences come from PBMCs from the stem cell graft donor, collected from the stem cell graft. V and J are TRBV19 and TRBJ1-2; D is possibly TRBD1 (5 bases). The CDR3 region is CASSIGWDVYGYTF. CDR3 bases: TGTGCCAGTAGTATCGGTTGGGACGTGTATGGCTACACCTTC.